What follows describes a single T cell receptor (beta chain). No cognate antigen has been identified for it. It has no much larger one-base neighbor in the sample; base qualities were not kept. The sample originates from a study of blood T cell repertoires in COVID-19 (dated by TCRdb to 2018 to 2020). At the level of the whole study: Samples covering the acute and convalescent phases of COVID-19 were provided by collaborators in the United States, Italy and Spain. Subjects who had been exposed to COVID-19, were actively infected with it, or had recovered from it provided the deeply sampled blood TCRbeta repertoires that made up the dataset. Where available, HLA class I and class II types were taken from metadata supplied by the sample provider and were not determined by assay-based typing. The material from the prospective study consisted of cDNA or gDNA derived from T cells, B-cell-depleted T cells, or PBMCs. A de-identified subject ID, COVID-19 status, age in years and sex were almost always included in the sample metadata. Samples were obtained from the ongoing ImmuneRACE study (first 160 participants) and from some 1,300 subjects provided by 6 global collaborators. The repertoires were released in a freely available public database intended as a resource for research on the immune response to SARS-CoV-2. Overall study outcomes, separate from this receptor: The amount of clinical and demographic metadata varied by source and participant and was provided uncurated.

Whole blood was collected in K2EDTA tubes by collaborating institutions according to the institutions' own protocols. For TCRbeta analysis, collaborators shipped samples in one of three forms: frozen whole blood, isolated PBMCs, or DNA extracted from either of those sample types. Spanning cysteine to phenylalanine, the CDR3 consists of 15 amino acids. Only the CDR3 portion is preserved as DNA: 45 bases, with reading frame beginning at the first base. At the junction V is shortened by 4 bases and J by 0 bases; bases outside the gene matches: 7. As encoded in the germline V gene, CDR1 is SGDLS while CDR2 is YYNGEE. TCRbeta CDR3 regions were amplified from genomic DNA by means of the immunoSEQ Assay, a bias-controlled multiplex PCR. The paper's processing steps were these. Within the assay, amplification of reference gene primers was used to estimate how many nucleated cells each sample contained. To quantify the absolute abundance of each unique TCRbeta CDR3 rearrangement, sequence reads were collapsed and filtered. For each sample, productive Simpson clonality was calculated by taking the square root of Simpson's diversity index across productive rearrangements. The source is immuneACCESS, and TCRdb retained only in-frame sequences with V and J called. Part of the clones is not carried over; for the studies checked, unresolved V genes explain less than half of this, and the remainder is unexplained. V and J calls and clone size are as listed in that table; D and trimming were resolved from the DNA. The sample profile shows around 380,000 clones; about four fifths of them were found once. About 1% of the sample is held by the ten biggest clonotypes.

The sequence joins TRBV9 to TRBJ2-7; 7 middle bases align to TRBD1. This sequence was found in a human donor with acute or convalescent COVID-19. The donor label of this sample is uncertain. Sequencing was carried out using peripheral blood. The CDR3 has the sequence CASSTGTASSYEQYF. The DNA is TGTGCCAGCAGCACCGGGACAGCCAGCTCCTACGAGCAGTACTTC.